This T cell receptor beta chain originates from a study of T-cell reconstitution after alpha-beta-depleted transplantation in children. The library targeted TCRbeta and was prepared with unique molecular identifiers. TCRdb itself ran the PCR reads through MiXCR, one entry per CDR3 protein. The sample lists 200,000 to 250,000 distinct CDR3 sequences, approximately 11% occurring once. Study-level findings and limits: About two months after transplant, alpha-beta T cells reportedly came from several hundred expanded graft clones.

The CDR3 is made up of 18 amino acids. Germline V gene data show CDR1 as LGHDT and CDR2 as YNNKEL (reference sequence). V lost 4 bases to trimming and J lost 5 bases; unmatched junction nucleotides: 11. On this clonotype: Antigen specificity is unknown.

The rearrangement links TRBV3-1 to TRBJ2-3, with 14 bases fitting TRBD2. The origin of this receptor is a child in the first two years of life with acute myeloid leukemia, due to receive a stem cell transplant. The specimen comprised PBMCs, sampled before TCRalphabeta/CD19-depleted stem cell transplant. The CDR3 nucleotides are TGTGCCAGCAGCCTAGGACTAGCGGGAGGCCTGCTAGGAGATACGCAGTATTTT. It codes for CASSLGLAGGLLGDTQYF.